This TCR beta chain came from a study of blood T cells in healthy people across ages. The table lists this clonotype with many counts. For the second PCR, which ran for about 7 to 11 cycles, a sample-barcoded 5' primer and a J-beta primer mix were used. The template-switch adaptor was a 5' adaptor with 12 random nucleotides. It tagged each cDNA molecule. TCRdb independently ran MiXCR on the 5' RACE reads; one entry per CDR3 protein. The data contain approximately 800,000 distinct CDR3 sequences, 35% to 40% of them singletons. Isolation per sample recovered at least 7 million PBMCs. Trimming took off 1 base at V and 14 bases at J, with 15 bases between the two ends. CDR3 length: 13 amino acids. Germline V gene lookup returns CDR1 SGHTA and CDR2 FQGNSA.

Sequenced input: blood. This sequence joins TRBV7-2 and TRBJ2-1; D gene unclear. The receptor was derived from a man younger than 30 in good health. CDR3 nucleotides: TGTGCCAGCAGCTTAGGCCTCACCGCCGCCGAGTTCTTC. This sequence encodes CASSLGLTAAEFF.